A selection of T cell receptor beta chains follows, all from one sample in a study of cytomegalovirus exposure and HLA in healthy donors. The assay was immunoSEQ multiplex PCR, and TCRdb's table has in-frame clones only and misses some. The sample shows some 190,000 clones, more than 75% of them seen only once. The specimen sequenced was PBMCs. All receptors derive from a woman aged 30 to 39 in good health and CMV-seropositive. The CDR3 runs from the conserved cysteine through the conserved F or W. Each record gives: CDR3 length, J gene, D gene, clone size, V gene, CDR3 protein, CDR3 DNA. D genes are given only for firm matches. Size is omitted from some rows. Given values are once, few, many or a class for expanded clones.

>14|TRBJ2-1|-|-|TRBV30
CAWGEGQTYNEQFF
TGTGCCTGGGGTGAGGGACAAACCTACAATGAGCAGTTCTTC
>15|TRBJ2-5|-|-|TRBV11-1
CASSLGRETQETQYF
TGTGCCAGCAGCTTAGGCCGGGAGACACAAGAGACCCAGTACTTC
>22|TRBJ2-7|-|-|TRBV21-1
CASSKQQGYGPHPSWWYYEQYF
TGTGCCAGCAGCAAACAACAGGGGTACGGACCTCATCCCAGTTGGTGGTACTACGAGCAGTACTTC
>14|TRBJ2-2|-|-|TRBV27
CASSPSGRTGELFF
TGTGCCAGCAGTCCCTCCGGTCGCACCGGGGAGCTGTTTTTT
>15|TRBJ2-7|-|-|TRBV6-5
CASTLRPGDTYEQYF
TGTGCCAGCACCCTACGTCCAGGGGACACCTACGAGCAGTACTTC
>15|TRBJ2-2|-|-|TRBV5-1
CASRWEAANTGELFF
TGCGCCAGCAGGTGGGAGGCTGCGAACACCGGGGAGCTGTTTTTT
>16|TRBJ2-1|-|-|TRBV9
CASSVDPRGAYNEQFF
TGTGCCAGCAGCGTAGATCCTCGGGGGGCTTACAATGAGCAGTTCTTC
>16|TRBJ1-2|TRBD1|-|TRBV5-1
CASSFGPDREAGGYTF
TGCGCCAGCAGCTTTGGCCCCGACAGGGAGGCTGGAGGCTACACCTTC
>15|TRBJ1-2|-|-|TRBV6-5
CASSYSSQGDDGYTF
TGTGCCAGCAGTTACTCGTCGCAGGGCGACGATGGCTACACCTTC
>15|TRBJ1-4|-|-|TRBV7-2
CASSLPGTTNEKLFF
TGTGCCAGCAGCTTACCGGGGACAACTAATGAAAAACTGTTTTTT
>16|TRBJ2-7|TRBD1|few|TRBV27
CASSLSRGLYSYEQYF
TGTGCCAGCAGTTTATCTAGGGGGCTATACTCCTACGAGCAGTACTTC
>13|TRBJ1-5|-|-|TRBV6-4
CASRADSTQPQHF
TGTGCCAGCAGAGCCGACAGTACCCAGCCCCAGCATTTT
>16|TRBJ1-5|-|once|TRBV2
CASSAGQTGRNQPQHF
TGTGCCAGCAGTGCCGGACAGACTGGTCGCAATCAGCCCCAGCATTTT
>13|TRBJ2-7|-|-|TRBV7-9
CASSRTASYEQYF
TGTGCCAGCAGCAGGACAGCCTCCTACGAGCAGTACTTC
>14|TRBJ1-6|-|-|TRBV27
CASSLWGENSPLHF
TGTGCCAGCAGTTTATGGGGGGAGAATTCACCCCTCCACTTT
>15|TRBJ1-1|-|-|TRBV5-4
CASTAGSPGLTEAFF
TGTGCCAGCACCGCCGGTAGCCCAGGGTTGACTGAAGCTTTCTTT
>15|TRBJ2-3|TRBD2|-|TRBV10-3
CAVAGTSGSTDTQYF
TGTGCCGTCGCCGGGACTAGCGGTAGCACAGATACGCAGTATTTT
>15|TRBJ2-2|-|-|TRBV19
CASSAQGTDTGELFF
TGTGCCAGTAGTGCACAGGGTACCGACACCGGGGAGCTGTTTTTT
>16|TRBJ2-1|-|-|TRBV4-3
CASSQTGAGSYNEQFF
TGCGCCAGCAGCCAAACAGGGGCGGGATCCTACAATGAGCAGTTCTTC
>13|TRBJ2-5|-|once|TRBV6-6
CASSPTVQEAQYF
TGTGCCAGCAGTCCGACAGTCCAAGAGGCCCAGTACTTC
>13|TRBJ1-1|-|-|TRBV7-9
CASSQNRAGEAFF
TGTGCCAGCAGCCAAAACAGGGCTGGTGAAGCTTTCTTT
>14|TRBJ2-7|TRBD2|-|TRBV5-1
CASRTSGSSYEQYF
TGCGCCAGCAGAACTAGCGGCTCGTCCTACGAGCAGTACTTC
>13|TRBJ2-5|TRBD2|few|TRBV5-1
CASSLEPGLGLYF
TGCGCCAGCAGCTTGGAGCCGGGACTAGGCCTATACTTC
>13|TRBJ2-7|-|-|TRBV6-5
CASSPPSGIEQYF
TGTGCCAGCAGTCCCCCCTCAGGGATCGAGCAGTACTTC
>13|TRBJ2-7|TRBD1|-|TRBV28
CASRTGGPYEQYF
TGTGCCAGCCGGACAGGGGGTCCCTACGAGCAGTACTTC
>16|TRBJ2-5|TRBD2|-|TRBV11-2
CASSLVGGRYQETQYF
TGTGCCAGCAGCTTAGTAGGCGGGAGGTACCAAGAGACCCAGTACTTC
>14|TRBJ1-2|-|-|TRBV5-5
CASSLDGGGYGYTF
TGTGCCAGCAGCTTAGACGGGGGAGGCTATGGCTACACCTTC
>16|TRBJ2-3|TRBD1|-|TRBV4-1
CASSQGQGASTDTQYF
TGCGCCAGCAGCCAAGGTCAGGGGGCCTCCACAGATACGCAGTATTTT
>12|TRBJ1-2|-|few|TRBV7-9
CASSFGRDGYTF
TGTGCCAGCAGCTTTGGCAGGGATGGCTACACCTTC
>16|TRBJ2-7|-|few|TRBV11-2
CASSLRGQGYTYEQYF
TGTGCCAGCAGCTTACGCGGCCAGGGATACACCTACGAGCAGTACTTC
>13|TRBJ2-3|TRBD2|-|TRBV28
CASSFGAGETQYF
TGTGCCAGCAGTTTCGGAGCGGGAGAGACGCAGTATTTT
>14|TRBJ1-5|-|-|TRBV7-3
CASSRTGSNQPQHF
TGTGCCAGCAGCCGTACAGGGAGCAATCAGCCCCAGCATTTT
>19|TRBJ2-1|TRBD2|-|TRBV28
CASSSTQGLAGGPYNEQFF
TGTGCCAGCAGCTCAACACAGGGACTAGCGGGAGGGCCCTACAATGAGCAGTTCTTC
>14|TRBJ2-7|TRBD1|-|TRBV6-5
CASRSPGQGYEQYF
TGTGCCAGCAGGTCACCGGGACAGGGCTACGAGCAGTACTTC